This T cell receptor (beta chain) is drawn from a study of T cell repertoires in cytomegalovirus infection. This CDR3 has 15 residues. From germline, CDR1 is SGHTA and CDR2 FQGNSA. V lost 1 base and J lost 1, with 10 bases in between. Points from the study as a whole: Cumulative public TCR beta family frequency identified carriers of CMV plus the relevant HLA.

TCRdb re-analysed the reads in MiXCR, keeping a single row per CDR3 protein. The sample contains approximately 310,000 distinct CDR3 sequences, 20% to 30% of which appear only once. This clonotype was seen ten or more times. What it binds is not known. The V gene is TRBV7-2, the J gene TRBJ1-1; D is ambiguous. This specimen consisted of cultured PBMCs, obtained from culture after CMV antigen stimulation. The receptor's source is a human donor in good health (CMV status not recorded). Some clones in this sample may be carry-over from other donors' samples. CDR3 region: CASSLGWGTNTEAFF. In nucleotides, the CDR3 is TGTGCCAGCAGCTTAGGATGGGGAACGAACACTGAAGCTTTCTTT.